This T cell receptor (beta chain) was captured by sequencing in a study of identical twins. Study outcomes and limitations: Whereas memory repertoires showed no such difference, abundant cord blood beta clonotypes carried fewer insertions. Within monozygotic twins, out-of-frame TCR alpha sharing was underestimated by the models.

In this sample, this clonotype turned up a few times. Antigen: not known. The CDR3 totals 14 residues. Trimming took 8 bases from V and 2 from J; bases not matched to a gene: 8. Germline V gives CDR1 ENHRY, CDR2 SYGVKD. With template switching, a universal primer site was added, and the cDNA carried unique molecular identifiers. TCRdb reprocessed the 5' RACE reads with MiXCR, giving one entry per CDR3 protein. Of approximately 1.8 million distinct CDR3 sequences listed, 32% are singletons. The sequence derives from a newborn girl in good health. The sample taken for sequencing was cord blood. J is TRBJ1-1 and V is TRBV10-3; 7 bases are shared with TRBD1. The chain's CDR3 is CAIRNDRENTEAFF. The CDR3 DNA sequence: TGTGCCATCCGGAATGACAGGGAAAACACTGAAGCTTTCTTT.